The 10 T cell receptor beta chains in this list originate from one sample, sequenced in a study of T cell responses to AZD1222 COVID-19 vaccine. Clones were sequenced by immunoSEQ multiplex PCR, and TCRdb holds only the in-frame ones, with some missing. The sample gives 150,000 to 200,000 clones, just over 90% of which show up once; 3.9% is in the top ten. The source material was peripheral blood, sampled on day 0 of AZD1222 vaccination. Source of these receptors: an adult in good health.

The chain uses TRBV5-1 and TRBJ2-1; no clear D. Germline CDR1 is SGHRS and CDR2 is YFSETQ. Trimming left V 1 base short and J 5 bases short, with 10 bases between. The CDR3 runs 14 residues. This CDR3 is CASSLSNENNEQFF. CDR3 DNA: TGCGCCAGCAGCTTGTCTAACGAAAACAATGAGCAGTTCTTC.

The rearrangement uses TRBV6-6 and TRBJ1-4; D is undetermined. V lost 8 bases to trimming and J lost 8 bases, with 6 bases between them. There are 10 residues in the CDR3. The germline CDR1 and CDR2 sequences are MNHNY and SVGAGI (reference sequence). CDR3 DNA sequence: TGTGCCAGCCGAGGAGAAAAACTGTTTTTT. Its protein is CASRGEKLFF.

The V gene is TRBV5-1, the J gene TRBJ2-5; 9 nucleotides match TRBD1. Germline V gene data show CDR1 as SGHRS and CDR2 as YFSETQ. CDR3 length: 15 amino acids. V lost 6 bases to trimming and J lost 4 bases; unmatched junction nucleotides: 10. This chain's CDR3 is CASTTGQGKGETQYF. CDR3 nucleotides: TGCGCCAGCACTACCGGACAGGGGAAGGGAGAGACCCAGTACTTC.

The V and J genes are TRBV2 and TRBJ2-1; D possibly uses TRBD1 or TRBD2 (5 bases each). The CDR3 consists of 18 residues. Looked up from germline, CDR1 is SNHLY and CDR2 is FYNNEI. Trimming cost V 10 bases and J 8 bases, with 33 bases left between them. CDR3 region: CAISEVSIGTAEVDEQFF. The CDR3, as DNA: TGTGCCATCTCCGAGGTGTCTATAGGGACCGCGGAGGTTGATGAGCAGTTCTTC.

The genes are TRBV7-8 and TRBJ1-1; D possibly corresponds to TRBD1 (6 bases). The CDR3 totals 16 residues. Looked up from germline, CDR1 is SGHVS and CDR2 is FQNEAQ. Trimming shortened V by 4 bases and J by 5 bases, and 20 bases separated the two germline ends. The CDR3 loop reads CASSSLNRDTETEAFF. In nucleotides, the CDR3 is TGTGCCAGCAGCTCATTAAACCGGGACACCGAGACTGAAGCTTTCTTT.

The rearrangement uses TRBV19 and TRBJ2-5; possibly TRBD1 for D (6 bases). Germline loops: CDR1 LNHDA, CDR2 SQIVND (reference sequence). This CDR3 is 15 amino acids long. Trimming left V 5 bases short and J 5 bases short, with 18 bases between. CDR3 in DNA: TGTGCCAGTAGTTCCGGGGTGGGGGCTAGTGAGACCCAGTACTTC. This sequence encodes CASSSGVGASETQYF. The whole variable domain, filled in from reference TRBV19 and TRBJ2-5, reads DGGITQSPKYLFRKEGQNVTLSCEQNLNHDAMYWYRQDPGQGLRLIYYSQIVNDFQKGDIAEGYSVSREKKESFPLTVTSAQKNPTAFYLCASSSGVGASETQYFGPGTRLLVL.

The chain combines TRBV4-1 with TRBJ1-3; D remains unclear. With 0 bases removed from V and 3 bases from J, the gap between germline ends came to 9 bases. The length of the CDR3 is 15 residues. Looked up from germline, CDR1 is MGHRA and CDR2 is YSYEKL. The DNA for the CDR3 is TGCGCCAGCAGCCAAGAACCCACCCGTGGAAACACCATATATTTT. It specifies CASSQEPTRGNTIYF.

CDR3 loop: CATSRDGAYGYTF. CDR3 sequence (DNA): TGTGCCACCAGCAGAGATGGGGCATATGGCTACACCTTC. The chain combines TRBV15 with TRBJ1-2; D is possibly TRBD1 (5 bases). The CDR3 runs to 13 residues. CDR1 LNHNV and CDR2 YYDKDF come from the germline V gene (reference sequence). V was cut by 0 bases and J by 5 bases, with 7 bases left in between.

J is TRBJ2-2 and V is TRBV11-3; 9 bases match TRBD1. This CDR3 is built from 16 residues. V dropped 5 bases and J dropped 2; count of bases not matched to a gene: 6. Per the germline V gene, CDR1 is SGHNT and CDR2 is YENEEA. In DNA, the CDR3 is TGTGCCAGCAGCCTCTGGACAGGGGTAAACACCGGGGAGCTGTTTTTT. Protein product: CASSLWTGVNTGELFF.

The rearrangement joins TRBV7-9 to TRBJ2-7; TRBD1 agrees at 7 bases. The J segment lost 1 base and the V segment lost 1 base, leaving 10 bases of the junction unmatched. Germline loops: CDR1 SEHNR, CDR2 FQNEAQ (reference sequence). This CDR3 spans 17 amino acids. CDR3 nucleotide sequence: TGTGCCAGCAGCTTAGATCGGGACAGTCTTTTTTCCTACGAGCAGTACTTC. It yields the protein CASSLDRDSLFSYEQYF.